This T cell receptor beta chain was retrieved from a study of graft-versus-host responses after intestinal transplantation (dated by TCRdb to the early 2020s). With regard to the full study: Recipients received multivisceral, liver-intestinal, or isolated intestinal transplants. Alloreactive clones were identified by sequencing pre-transplant mixed lymphocyte reaction products and comparing them with unstimulated pre-transplant donor and recipient T cells. Every recipient was given anti-thymocyte globulin induction, followed by about three years of maintenance tacrolimus and steroids. Graft-versus-host and host-versus-graft alloreactive T cell clones were tracked in the graft, circulation and bone marrow after intestinal transplantation using bulk TCR-beta CDR3 sequencing. The cohort enrolled 20 to 25 intestinal transplant recipients including one retransplant, and a few patients lacking pretransplant specimens were excluded. Rather than going through the commercial service, samples from a few later patients were sequenced in-house on an Illumina MiSeq and processed with MiXCR. A peak of at least 4% donor T cells among recipient peripheral blood mononuclear cells was the definition used for donor T cell macrochimerism.

Libraries came from the immunoSEQ multiplex PCR assay. For most patients, genomic DNA was isolated using the Qiagen DNeasy Blood and Tissue Kit and was shipped frozen to Adaptive Biotechnologies for TCR sequencing. For most patients, high-throughput TCR-beta CDR3 sequencing of genomic DNA was performed by Adaptive Biotechnologies. The study's processing was this. TCR sequencing data for roughly 20 patients were retrieved from Adaptive's ImmunoSEQ software; a few other patients were processed with MiXCR and VDJtools. To correct CD4 versus CD8 sorting errors, any sequence found in both subsets at a frequency ratio below 5:1 was removed. CDR3 nucleotide sequences shared by donor and recipient were removed because the origin of these sequences could not be assigned. To be classed as alloreactive, a clone needed at least 2-fold expansion over unstimulated cells and a minimum CFSE-low frequency of 0.002% (template counts) or 0.001% (read counts). Clones were considered mappable if detected in sequenced pre-transplant spleen, lymph node, or MLR CFSE-low populations of the donor or recipient. Cumulative frequency of alloreactive clones was calculated as a percentage of all sequences weighted by copy number. This immuneACCESS table, as held by TCRdb, lists in-frame sequences with V and J called but not all clones. Of the missing ones, under half trace to an unresolved V gene in checked studies; the others have no known cause. D and trimming were read from the DNA, whereas the V and J calls and clone size are those reported in that table. The sample contains fewer than 130,000 clones, approximately 92% of them found a single time. About 0.54% of the sample rests with the top ten.

In the paper's terms, the time point label means: cells obtained before transplantation from donor or recipient. CD3+CD4+ and CD3+CD8+ populations were FACS-sorted from unstimulated pre-transplant donor and recipient cells taken from spleen or lymph nodes. Study-wide conclusions, independent of this receptor: Conclusions were limited by the relatively low number and heterogeneity of intestinal transplant patients. Early after transplant, declines in HvG clones were associated with peak levels of circulating GvH clones. Patients with donor T cell macrochimerism had high GvH to HvG T cell clonal ratios in their allografts. GvH clones were detected in recipient bone marrow, and some appeared earlier in ileal mucosa or blood, consistent with an intestinal mucosal origin.

The CDR1 and CDR2 encoded by the germline V gene (reference sequence) are GTSNPN and SVGIG. The junction carries 5 bases between V and J, which are trimmed by 0 bases and 5 bases respectively. From the cysteine up to the phenylalanine, the CDR3 has a length of 12 residues. The retained sequence is limited to the CDR3, 36 bases, with the frame set at the first base. This clone was found once. The antigen it binds to is not known. Base-call qualities are not available, and no considerably larger clone is one nucleotide away. Source: unstimulated CD8+ T cells sorted from spleen or lymph node cells, taken before intestinal transplant. The receptor comes from a human donor who received an intestinal transplant. The chain is encoded by TRBV30 joined to TRBJ2-1, with no confident D gene call. CDR3 loop: CAWSVQDNEQFF. The nucleotide sequence is given as TGTGCCTGGAGTGTGCAGGACAATGAGCAGTTCTTC.